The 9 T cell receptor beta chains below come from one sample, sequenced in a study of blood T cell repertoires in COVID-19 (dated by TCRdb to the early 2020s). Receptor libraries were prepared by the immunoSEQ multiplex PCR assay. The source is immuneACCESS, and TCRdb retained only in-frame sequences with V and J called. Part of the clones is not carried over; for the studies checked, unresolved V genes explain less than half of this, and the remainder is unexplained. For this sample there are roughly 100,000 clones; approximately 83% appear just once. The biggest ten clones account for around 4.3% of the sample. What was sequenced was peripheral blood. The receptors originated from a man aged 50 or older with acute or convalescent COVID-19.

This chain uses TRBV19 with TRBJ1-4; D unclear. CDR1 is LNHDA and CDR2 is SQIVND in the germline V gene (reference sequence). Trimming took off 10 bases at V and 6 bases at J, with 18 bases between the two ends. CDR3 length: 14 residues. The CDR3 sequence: CATKKGSLYEKLFF. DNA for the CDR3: TGTGCCACCAAAAAAGGGAGCTTATATGAAAAACTGTTTTTT.

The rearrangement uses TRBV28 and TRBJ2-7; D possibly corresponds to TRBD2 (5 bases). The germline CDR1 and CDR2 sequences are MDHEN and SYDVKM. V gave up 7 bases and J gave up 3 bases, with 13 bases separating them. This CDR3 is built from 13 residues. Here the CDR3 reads CASNGGPGYEQYF. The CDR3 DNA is TGTGCCAGCAATGGAGGTCCGGGCTACGAGCAGTACTTC.

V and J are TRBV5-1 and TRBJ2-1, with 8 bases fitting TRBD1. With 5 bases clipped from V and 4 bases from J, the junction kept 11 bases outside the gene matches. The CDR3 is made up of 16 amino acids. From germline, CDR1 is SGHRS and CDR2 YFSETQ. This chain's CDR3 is CASSQDQGARYNEQFF. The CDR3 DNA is TGCGCCAGCAGTCAGGACCAGGGGGCGAGGTACAATGAGCAGTTCTTC.

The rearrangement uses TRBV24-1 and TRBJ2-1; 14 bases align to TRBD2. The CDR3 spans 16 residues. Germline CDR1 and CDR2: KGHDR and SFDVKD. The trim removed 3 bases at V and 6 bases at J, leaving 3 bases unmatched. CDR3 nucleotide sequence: TGTGCCACCAGTGATCGGACTAGCGGGAGGCGCAATGAGCAGTTCTTC. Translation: CATSDRTSGRRNEQFF.

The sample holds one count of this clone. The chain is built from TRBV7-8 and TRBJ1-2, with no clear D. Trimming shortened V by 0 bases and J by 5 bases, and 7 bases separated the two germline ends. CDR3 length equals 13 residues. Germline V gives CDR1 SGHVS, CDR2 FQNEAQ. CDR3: CASSLATGYGYTF. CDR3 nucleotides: TGTGCCAGCAGCTTAGCTACGGGATATGGCTACACCTTC.

CDR3 nucleotides: TGTGCCACCATGACAGGGGGTCGTGAAAAACTGTTTTTT. It codes for CATMTGGREKLFF. The V call is TRBV28, the J call TRBJ1-4, with 9 bases lining up with TRBD1. This CDR3 spans 13 amino acids. Germline-derived CDR1 and CDR2 are MDHEN and SYDVKM. V shed 10 bases and J 7 bases; nucleotides not matched to a gene: 7.

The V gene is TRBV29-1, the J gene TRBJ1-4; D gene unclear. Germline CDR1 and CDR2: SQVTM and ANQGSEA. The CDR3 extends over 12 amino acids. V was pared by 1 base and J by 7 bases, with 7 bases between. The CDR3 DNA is TGCAGCGTTGAAGCCCCCAGTGAAAAACTGTTTTTT. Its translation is CSVEAPSEKLFF.

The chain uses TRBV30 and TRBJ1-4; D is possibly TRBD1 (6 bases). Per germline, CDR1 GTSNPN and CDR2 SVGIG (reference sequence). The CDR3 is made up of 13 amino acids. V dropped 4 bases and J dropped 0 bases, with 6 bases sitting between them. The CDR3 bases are TGTGCCTGGAACAGGGCAACTAATGAAAAACTGTTTTTT. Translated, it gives CAWNRATNEKLFF.

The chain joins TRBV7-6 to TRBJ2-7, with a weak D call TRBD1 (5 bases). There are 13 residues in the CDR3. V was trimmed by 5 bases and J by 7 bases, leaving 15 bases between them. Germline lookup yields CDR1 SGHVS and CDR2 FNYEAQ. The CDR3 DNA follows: TGTGCCAGCAGCCCTCGACAGTTGCTAGAGCAGTACTTC. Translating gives CASSPRQLLEQYF.